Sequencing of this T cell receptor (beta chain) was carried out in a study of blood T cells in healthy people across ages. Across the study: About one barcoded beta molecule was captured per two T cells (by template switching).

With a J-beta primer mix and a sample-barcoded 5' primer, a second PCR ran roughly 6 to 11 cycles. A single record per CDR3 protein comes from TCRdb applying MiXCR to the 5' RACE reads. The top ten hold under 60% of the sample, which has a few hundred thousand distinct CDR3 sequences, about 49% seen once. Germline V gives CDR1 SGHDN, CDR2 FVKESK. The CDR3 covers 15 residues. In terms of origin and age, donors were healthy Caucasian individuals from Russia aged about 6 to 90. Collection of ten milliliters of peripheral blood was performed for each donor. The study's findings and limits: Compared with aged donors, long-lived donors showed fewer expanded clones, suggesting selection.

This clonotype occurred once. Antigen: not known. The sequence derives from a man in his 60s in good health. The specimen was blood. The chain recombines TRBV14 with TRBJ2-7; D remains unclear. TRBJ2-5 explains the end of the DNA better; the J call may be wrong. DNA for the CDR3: TGTGCCAGCAGCCAAGATGGGTCGAACAGCAGGACCCAGTACTTC. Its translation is CASSQDGSNSRTQYF.